A single sample is the source of the 11 T cell receptor beta chains below, sequenced in a study of T cells in Graves' hyperthyroidism and ophthalmopathy. RNA transcripts yielded amplified TCR beta CDR3 regions. In the first-round RT-PCR of the TCR CDR3, the HTBI primer set was used. TCRdb independently ran MiXCR on the multiplex PCR reads; one entry per CDR3 protein. The sample yields roughly 500,000 distinct CDR3 sequences, 15% to 20% seen once. Sequencing input: blood. The receptor set was obtained from a woman in her 30s with Graves' ophthalmopathy.

This clonotype has a count of ten or more. This chain links TRBV7-2 with TRBJ1-1; D unclear. V was clipped by 2 bases and J by 3 bases, with 7 bases between them. CDR3 size: 13 residues. Germline V gene data show CDR1 as SGHTA and CDR2 as FQGNSA. CDR3 DNA sequence: TGTGCCAGCAGCTTAACGGGGTACACTGAAGCTTTCTTT. It encodes CASSLTGYTEAFF.

This CDR3 reads CSVESVRGYTF. In DNA, the CDR3 is TGCAGCGTTGAGTCTGTGCGGGGCTACACCTTC. The chain is built from TRBV29-1 and TRBJ1-2, with D uncertain. Deletions cut 3 bases from V and 8 bases from J, with 10 bases between. CDR3 length equals 11 residues. In germline, CDR1 is SQVTM, CDR2 ANQGSEA. Together with reference TRBV29-1 and TRBJ1-2, the CDR3 gives the full variable domain: SAVISQKPSRDICQRGTSLTIQCQVDSQVTMMFWYRQQPGQSLTLIATANQGSEATYESGFVIDKFPISRPNLTFSTLTVSNMSPEDSSIYLCSVESVRGYTFGSGTRLTVV.

This clonotype was counted many times. The chain recombines TRBV6-1 with TRBJ2-7; 10 nucleotides match TRBD1. The length of the CDR3 is 15 residues. The junction had 6 bases not matched to a gene; V was cut back by 2 bases and J by 5 bases. Germline loops: CDR1 MNHNS, CDR2 SASEGT. This CDR3 is CASSEMGDRGDEQYF. DNA for the CDR3: TGTGCCAGCAGTGAAATGGGGGACAGGGGCGACGAGCAGTACTTC.

The J gene is TRBJ2-1, the V gene TRBV20-1; no clear D. This CDR3 has 15 amino acids. V was pared by 7 bases and J by 2 bases, with 18 bases between. The germline CDR1 and CDR2 sequences are DFQATT and SNEGSKA (reference sequence). The CDR3 sequence: CSVSGGETAYNEQFF. Written as DNA, the CDR3 is TGCAGTGTCAGTGGTGGGGAAACTGCCTACAATGAGCAGTTCTTC.

This clonotype was recorded many times. The rearrangement uses TRBV28 and TRBJ1-5; 7 bases fit TRBD1. V dropped 6 bases and J dropped 4; count of bases not matched to a gene: 9. CDR1 and CDR2 from the germline V gene are MDHEN and SYDVKM. CDR3 length equals 15 residues. DNA for the CDR3: TGTGCCAGCAGCCCTACGACAGGGCGTAATCAGCCCCAGCATTTT. It is translated as CASSPTTGRNQPQHF.

The chain recombines TRBV19 with TRBJ2-1, with 8 nucleotides matching TRBD2. Per germline, CDR1 LNHDA and CDR2 SQIVND (reference sequence). This CDR3 contains 16 residues. The V segment lost 5 bases and the J segment 0 bases; nucleotides outside the gene matches: 6. CDR3: CASSQLAASSYNEQFF. The CDR3 DNA sequence: TGTGCCAGTAGTCAACTAGCGGCTAGCTCCTACAATGAGCAGTTCTTC.

This clonotype was counted many times. The gene calls are TRBV28 and TRBJ1-1; D may be TRBD1 (6 bases). CDR1 is MDHEN, CDR2 SYDVKM, per germline. The V end was cut by 8 bases, the J end by 1 base, with 14 bases between. The CDR3 is 14 amino acids. CDR3 amino acids: CASGKTGGNTEAFF. The CDR3 DNA reads as TGTGCCAGCGGGAAGACAGGTGGGAACACTGAAGCTTTCTTT.

The sample holds many counts of this clonotype. This sequence joins TRBV11-2 and TRBJ1-1; D call uncertain. The CDR3 covers 15 residues. Germline V gives CDR1 SGHAT, CDR2 FQNNGV. Trimming removed 4 bases at V and 0 bases at J, with 12 bases between. The CDR3, as DNA: TGTGCCAGCAGCTCTCGACGGCTAGTGAACACTGAAGCTTTCTTT. It encodes CASSSRRLVNTEAFF.

The chain has TRBV12-3 or TRBV12-4 and TRBJ1-5; a possible D gene is TRBD1 (6 bases). The CDR3 contains 15 residues. The V gene lost 4 bases and the J gene lost 2 bases, with 12 bases spanning the gap. The CDR3 loop reads CASSSGTRGNQPQHF. As DNA, the CDR3 is TGTGCCAGCAGTTCGGGGACACGTGGCAATCAGCCCCAGCATTTT.

V usage is TRBV20-1 and J usage is TRBJ1-3; 7 nucleotides align to TRBD1. The CDR3 length is 14 residues. V gave up 3 bases and J gave up 3 bases; unmatched junction bases: 5. Germline CDR1 and CDR2: DFQATT and SNEGSKA (reference sequence). Here the CDR3 DNA reads TGCAGTGCTAGCCGGGACAGCCGTGGAAACACCATATATTTT. Encoded protein: CSASRDSRGNTIYF.

In this sample, this clonotype turned up a few times. The V call is TRBV6-2 or TRBV6-3, the J call TRBJ2-3; TRBD2 matches 12 bases. J lost 2 bases, V lost 6 bases, and 6 bases had no gene match. Germline V lookup: CDR1 MNHEY, CDR2 SVGEGT. The CDR3 contains 16 residues. The CDR3 nucleotides read TGTGCCAGCAGCCCGAGGACTAGCGGGATCACAGATACGCAGTATTTT. Protein sequence: CASSPRTSGITDTQYF.